One and the same sample provided the 29 T cell receptor beta chains below, sequenced in a study of T cell responses to AZD1222 COVID-19 vaccine. Profiling relied on immunoSEQ multiplex PCR, and the TCRdb table lists in-frame clones only, not all of them. The data contain around 86,000 clones, around 89% of them singletons. Sequenced here: peripheral blood, sampled on day 0 of AZD1222 vaccination. The receptors were gathered from an adult in good health.

The CDR3 coding sequence is TGTGCCAGCAGCAAGGCCCTCTCTAGCGGGGGGGCCTACGAGCAGTACTTC. Protein sequence: CASSKALSSGGAYEQYF. This chain joins TRBV21-1 and TRBJ2-7; TRBD2 reflects the table's D call only, with no check against the DNA. TRBV21-1 is a documented pseudogene. There are 17 residues in the CDR3.

This chain uses TRBV25-1 with TRBJ2-7; tentatively, D is TRBD2 (6 bases). The CDR3 has 13 amino acids. The germline V and J ends were trimmed by 6 bases and 2 bases, with 11 bases remaining between them. In germline, CDR1 is MGHDK, CDR2 SYGVNS. Written as DNA, the CDR3 is TGTGCCAGCAGCGGGACTGCAGCCTACGAGCAGTACTTC. Its translation: CASSGTAAYEQYF.

V gene TRBV2 combines with J gene TRBJ1-5, with D possibly being TRBD1 (5 bases). This CDR3 is 14 amino acids long. Germline-derived CDR1 and CDR2 are SNHLY and FYNNEI. V was shortened by 4 bases and J by 8 bases, with 15 bases between the two germline ends. The CDR3 nucleotides read TGTGCCAGCAGTGGGGGGAGAAGATTAGAGCCCCAGCATTTT. Protein product: CASSGGRRLEPQHF. Full variable domain (missing parts from reference TRBV2 and TRBJ1-5): EPEVTQTPSHQVTQMGQEVILRCVPISNHLYFYWYRQILGQKVEFLVSFYNNEISEKSEIFDDQFSVERPDGSNFTLKIRSTKLEDSAMYFCASSGGRRLEPQHFGDGTRLSIL.

The chain combines TRBV7-6 with TRBJ2-6; TRBD1 agrees at 10 bases. The CDR3 is 17 residues long. Germline V gives CDR1 SGHVS, CDR2 FNYEAQ. V lost 5 bases and J lost 0; bases outside the gene matches: 4. Here the CDR3 reads CASSTGTGASGANVLTF. The DNA of the CDR3 is TGTGCCAGCAGCACAGGGACAGGGGCCTCTGGGGCCAACGTCCTGACTTTC. The entire variable domain, with the rest obtained from reference TRBV7-6 and TRBJ2-6, is as follows: GAGVSQSPRYKVTKRGQDVALRCDPISGHVSLYWYRQALGQGPEFLTYFNYEAQQDKSGLPNDRFSAERPEGSISTLTIQRTEQRDSAMYRCASSTGTGASGANVLTFGAGSRLTVL.

J is TRBJ1-1 and V is TRBV13, with D tentatively TRBD1 (5 bases). Looked up from germline, CDR1 is PRHDT and CDR2 is FYEKMQ (reference sequence). The CDR3 consists of 15 residues. V was clipped by 4 bases and J by 2 bases, with 14 bases between them. The CDR3 reads CASSSAVQANTEAFF. DNA for the CDR3: TGTGCCAGCAGCTCTGCGGTACAGGCTAACACTGAAGCTTTCTTT.

The gene calls are TRBV5-1 and TRBJ1-1; D gene ambiguous. The V end was cut by 6 bases, the J end by 7 bases, with 10 bases between. CDR1 is SGHRS, CDR2 YFSETQ, per germline. The CDR3 covers 11 residues. CDR3 nucleotides: TGCGCCAGCACCATATCTGGTGAAGCTTTCTTT. This codes for CASTISGEAFF.

In this sample, this clone turned up once. This chain connects TRBV19 to TRBJ1-5, with a weak D call TRBD1 (5 bases). Trimming shortened V by 7 bases and J by 1 base, and 11 bases separated the two germline ends. Germline V lookup: CDR1 LNHDA, CDR2 SQIVND (reference sequence). The CDR3 runs 14 residues. The CDR3 region has the DNA TGTGCCAGTAAAGGGGTGGGGAGCAATCAGCCCCAGCATTTT. Its translation: CASKGVGSNQPQHF.

The chain couples TRBV29-1 to TRBJ2-7; 7 bases line up with TRBD2. The CDR3 is 14 amino acids. Losses at the gene ends were 4 bases for V and 2 bases for J; bases not matched to a gene: 8. From germline, CDR1 is SQVTM and CDR2 ANQGSEA. The DNA of the CDR3 is TGCAGCGTTGGAGGTCACGGGGGGACCTACGAGCAGTACTTC. Protein: CSVGGHGGTYEQYF.

The rearrangement links TRBV4-1 to TRBJ1-1; 8 bases line up with TRBD1. V lost 0 bases and J lost 4; bases outside the gene matches: 16. This CDR3 is 19 amino acids long. Germline V gives CDR1 MGHRA, CDR2 YSYEKL. CDR3 bases: TGCGCCAGCAGCCAAGATACGAAGGCAGGGGGCCCCTGGAGCACTGAAGCTTTCTTT. Translation gives CASSQDTKAGGPWSTEAFF.

The genes are TRBV5-1 and TRBJ1-1; D may be TRBD1 (6 bases). V was pared by 3 bases and J by 1 base, with 10 bases between. Germline-derived CDR1 and CDR2 are SGHRS and YFSETQ. The CDR3 consists of 14 residues. CDR3 protein: CASSYRGGNTEAFF. The CDR3 DNA reads as TGCGCCAGCAGCTACCGAGGGGGGAACACTGAAGCTTTCTTT. The entire variable domain, with the rest obtained from reference TRBV5-1 and TRBJ1-1, is as follows: KAGVTQTPRYLIKTRGQQVTLSCSPISGHRSVSWYQQTPGQGLQFLFEYFSETQRNKGNFPGRFSGRQFSNSRSEMNVSTLELGDSALYLCASSYRGGNTEAFFGQGTRLTVV.

This chain joins TRBV5-4 and TRBJ1-6, with D hard to call. V lost 4 bases, J lost 8 bases, and 7 bases lay in between. Germline CDR1 is SGHNT and CDR2 is YYREEE (reference sequence). The CDR3 contains 12 residues. The CDR3 spells CASSIEYSPLHF. For the CDR3, the DNA is TGTGCCAGCAGCATTGAGTATTCACCCCTCCACTTT.

The gene calls are TRBV9 and TRBJ2-2, with 9 bases fitting TRBD2. The V gene end was trimmed by 5 bases and the J gene end by 1 base; junction bases not matched to a gene: 6. Germline assignment: CDR1 SGDLS and CDR2 YYNGEE. CDR3 length equals 16 residues. This CDR3 reads CASRRGSGGNTGELFF. The CDR3 DNA follows: TGTGCCAGCAGGAGAGGTAGCGGGGGGAACACCGGGGAGCTGTTTTTT.

Comments on this clone: At the DNA level, this CDR3 is encoded by other sequences in the same sample as well. The chain has TRBV24-1 and TRBJ1-5, with 9 bases matching TRBD1. The CDR3 is made up of 16 amino acids. V lost 4 bases and J lost 0; bases outside the gene matches: 3. Germline assignment: CDR1 KGHDR and CDR2 SFDVKD. The CDR3 here is CATSEAGQGSNQPQHF. Here the CDR3 DNA reads TGTGCCACCAGTGAAGCGGGACAGGGTAGCAATCAGCCCCAGCATTTT.

This clone was seen once. The genes are TRBV7-6 and TRBJ2-1, with D unclear. The V end was cut by 2 bases, the J end by 0 bases, with 11 bases between. This CDR3 has 16 amino acids. Per germline, CDR1 SGHVS and CDR2 FNYEAQ. CDR3 region: CASSLSSGTSYNEQFF. The DNA for the CDR3 is TGTGCCAGCAGCTTATCATCTGGTACCTCCTACAATGAGCAGTTCTTC.

This clone was detected only once. The chain carries TRBV10-3 and TRBJ1-6; a possible D gene is TRBD1 (6 bases). Germline V gene data show CDR1 as ENHRY and CDR2 as SYGVKD. With 4 bases removed from V and 8 bases from J, the gap between germline ends came to 18 bases. There are 16 residues in the CDR3. CDR3 DNA sequence: TGTGCCATCAGTGCACAGGGTGGGGGGGTTGATTCACCCCTCCACTTT. Translation: CAISAQGGGVDSPLHF.

The V gene is TRBV7-3, the J gene TRBJ1-1; D may be TRBD1 (6 bases). Trimming stripped 1 base from V and 2 bases from J, with 11 bases between. CDR3 length: 15 amino acids. Germline assignment: CDR1 SGHTA and CDR2 FQGTGA. The CDR3 coding sequence is TGTGCCAGCAGCTTAAGGTCGGGGGGCAACACTGAAGCTTTCTTT. Its translation: CASSLRSGGNTEAFF.

The chain uses TRBV7-8 and TRBJ1-5; D unclear. The CDR3 contains 14 residues. V dropped 8 bases and J dropped 4 bases, with 15 bases sitting between them. The V gene's germline CDR1 is SGHVS and CDR2 FQNEAQ. In nucleotides, the CDR3 is TGTGCCAGCGGACGTGACCAGTATAATCAGCCCCAGCATTTT. Its protein is CASGRDQYNQPQHF.

The chain uses TRBV7-6 and TRBJ1-3; possibly TRBD1 for D (5 bases). The CDR3 has 13 residues. Germline loops: CDR1 SGHVS, CDR2 FNYEAQ. With 5 bases removed from V and 0 bases from J, the gap between germline ends came to 5 bases. CDR3 DNA: TGTGCCAGCAGCGACAGCTCTGGAAACACCATATATTTT. Its protein is CASSDSSGNTIYF.

The chain is built from TRBV7-3 and TRBJ2-7, with TRBD2 as a possible D gene (5 bases). The CDR3 consists of 15 residues. CDR1 is SGHTA and CDR2 is FQGTGA in the germline V gene. V lost 2 bases to trimming and J lost 2 bases, with 13 bases between them. Here the CDR3 DNA reads TGTGCCAGCAGCTTATCCCCAGCGGAACCCTACGAGCAGTACTTC. It codes for CASSLSPAEPYEQYF.

The V and J genes are TRBV7-2 and TRBJ2-3, with TRBD2 identical over 8 bases. J was trimmed by 0 bases and V by 5 bases; bases with no gene match: 7. Germline V gene sequence: CDR1 SGHTA, CDR2 FQGNSA. The CDR3 extends over 16 amino acids. The CDR3 nucleotides read TGTGCCAGCAGCCCTAGACGACTAGCGAGCACAGATACGCAGTATTTT. Its translation is CASSPRRLASTDTQYF.

This clone has only a few counts. This sequence joins TRBV5-5 and TRBJ1-1; D ambiguous. The CDR3 length is 15 residues. Germline CDR1 is SGHKS and CDR2 is YYEKEE (reference sequence). V was trimmed by 4 bases and J by 11 bases, leaving 24 bases between them. The CDR3 sequence is CASSPGVEATPGAFF. In DNA form, the CDR3 reads TGTGCCAGCAGCCCCGGCGTGGAGGCCACCCCCGGGGCTTTCTTT.

The chain couples TRBV30 to TRBJ1-1; no reliable D call. Looked up from germline, CDR1 is GTSNPN and CDR2 is SVGIG (reference sequence). V lost 0 bases and J lost 2, with 7 bases in between. The CDR3 is 13 residues long. The CDR3 region is CAWSVSENTEAFF. The CDR3, as DNA: TGTGCCTGGAGTGTATCGGAAAACACTGAAGCTTTCTTT.

This chain uses TRBV7-9 with TRBJ1-6; D not resolved. CDR3 length: 14 residues. CDR1 is SEHNR, CDR2 FQNEAQ, per germline (reference sequence). V was cut by 2 bases and J by 10 bases, with 12 bases left in between. The CDR3 is CASSLRMAGSPLHF. In DNA, the CDR3 is TGTGCCAGCAGCTTACGGATGGCGGGCTCACCCCTCCACTTT.

This clone was seen just once. This chain links TRBV5-6 with TRBJ2-5, with 11 bases identical to TRBD2. The V segment lost 4 bases and the J segment 5 bases; nucleotides outside the gene matches: 16. CDR3 length: 18 amino acids. Per the germline V gene, CDR1 is SGHDT and CDR2 is YYEEEE. CDR3 sequence reads: CASSQPGLAARFLETQYF. For the CDR3, the DNA is TGTGCCAGCAGCCAACCGGGACTAGCGGCCCGGTTCTTGGAGACCCAGTACTTC.

This rearrangement joins TRBV30 to TRBJ2-7, with TRBD2 as a possible D gene (6 bases). CDR1 and CDR2 from the germline V gene are GTSNPN and SVGIG (reference sequence). V was trimmed by 2 bases and J by 7 bases, leaving 15 bases between them. This CDR3 is 13 amino acids long. This CDR3 is CAWSTHGAGEQYF. As DNA, the CDR3 is TGTGCCTGGAGTACCCACGGGGCGGGGGAGCAGTACTTC. Full variable domain (rest looked up from reference TRBV30 and TRBJ2-7): SQTIHQWPATLVQPVGSPLSLECTVEGTSNPNLYWYRQAAGRGLQLLFYSVGIGQISSEVPQNLSASRPQDRQFILSSKKLLLSDSGFYLCAWSTHGAGEQYFGPGTRLTVT.

This clone was detected a few times. V usage is TRBV7-9 and J usage is TRBJ1-3, with a tentative D call TRBD1 (6 bases). The CDR3 has 16 amino acids. The V gene's germline CDR1 is SEHNR and CDR2 FQNEAQ (reference sequence). V was shortened by 2 bases and J by 2 bases, with 13 bases between the two germline ends. CDR3 in amino acids: CASSLPFRGAGNTIYF. The DNA of the CDR3 is TGTGCCAGCAGCTTACCATTCAGGGGCGCTGGAAACACCATATATTTT.

J is TRBJ2-1 and V is TRBV19; the D is unclear. The CDR3 contains 15 residues. Germline CDR1 and CDR2: LNHDA and SQIVND (reference sequence). The V and J ends lost 3 bases and 4 bases respectively, with 13 bases between them. The CDR3 DNA is TGTGCCAGTAGTATCCAAGGGTCTGCTTACAATGAGCAGTTCTTC. Residues: CASSIQGSAYNEQFF.

This clone was found once. The chain combines TRBV5-6 with TRBJ2-2, with a weak D call TRBD1 (5 bases). Germline V gives CDR1 SGHDT, CDR2 YYEEEE. The CDR3 spans 13 residues. With 2 bases removed from V and 3 bases from J, the gap between germline ends came to 5 bases. The CDR3 sequence is CASSLQDTGELFF. The DNA for the CDR3 is TGTGCCAGCAGCTTACAGGACACCGGGGAGCTGTTTTTT.

This clone occurred once. V usage is TRBV2 and J usage is TRBJ1-2; the match to TRBD1 covers 9 bases. This CDR3 is 13 amino acids long. Germline loops: CDR1 SNHLY, CDR2 FYNNEI. Trimming cost V 2 bases and J 7 bases; bases outside gene matches: 2. This chain's CDR3 is CASSERDRVGYTF. The CDR3 DNA follows: TGTGCCAGCAGTGAAAGGGACAGGGTTGGCTACACCTTC.